The source of this T cell receptor beta chain is a study of cytomegalovirus exposure and HLA in healthy donors. Broader study findings: In vitro work confirmed that a few CMV-associated chains recognize CMV antigens.

The CDR3 extends over 15 amino acids. Losses at the gene ends were 4 bases for V and 5 bases for J; bases not matched to a gene: 9. Germline V gene data show CDR1 as MNHNY and CDR2 as SVGAGI (reference sequence). Primers included in the PCR were 60 Vbeta and 13 Jbeta primers. Produced via immunoSEQ multiplex PCR; TCRdb's table is partial and in-frame only. The table shows 180,000 or so clones, with around 80% occurring only once. On this clone itself: Its cognate antigen is unknown.

The donors gave bone marrow, and they were healthy. Sequencing input: PBMCs. The sequence came from a young man in good health and CMV-seronegative. The chain has TRBV6-6 and TRBJ1-1; 8 nucleotides match TRBD1. The DNA for the CDR3 is TGTGCCAGCAGTTCCCTAGACAGGGGAGGAACTGAAGCTTTCTTT. It yields the protein CASSSLDRGGTEAFF.